This T cell receptor (beta chain) is drawn from a study of OX40 agonist ivuxolimab in advanced cancers. Across the study: Patient treatment consisted of intravenous ivuxolimab administration every 2 weeks at 0.01 to 10 mg/kg. Overall study findings and caveats: Low clonal expansion, among the lowest seen, marked partial responders at 0.1-3.0 mg/kg. Blood T cells, both CD4+ and CD8+, expanded clonally by week 6 at 0.1 to 3.0 mg/kg.

Trimming removed 0 bases at V and 5 bases at J, with 12 bases between. The germline V gene has CDR1 SGHRS and CDR2 YFSETQ. The CDR3 has 14 amino acids. Systemic immunosuppression or autoimmune disease history was grounds to exclude patients. Turning to this clone: Its antigen remains unidentified.

The table came from immunoSEQ multiplex PCR; TCRdb's copy has only in-frame clones and leaves some out. The table lists under 85,000 clones, 85% of them singletons, with roughly 0.8% in the top ten. The gene calls are TRBV5-1 and TRBJ2-7; D is undetermined. Source: CD4+ or CD8+ T cells sorted from blood, taken in a trial of the OX40 agonist ivuxolimab. The sequence derives from an adult with an advanced solid tumor such as melanoma, head and neck, liver or kidney cancer. The CDR3 loop reads CASSLAQERNEQYF. DNA for the CDR3: TGCGCCAGCAGCTTGGCCCAGGAGCGCAACGAGCAGTACTTC.